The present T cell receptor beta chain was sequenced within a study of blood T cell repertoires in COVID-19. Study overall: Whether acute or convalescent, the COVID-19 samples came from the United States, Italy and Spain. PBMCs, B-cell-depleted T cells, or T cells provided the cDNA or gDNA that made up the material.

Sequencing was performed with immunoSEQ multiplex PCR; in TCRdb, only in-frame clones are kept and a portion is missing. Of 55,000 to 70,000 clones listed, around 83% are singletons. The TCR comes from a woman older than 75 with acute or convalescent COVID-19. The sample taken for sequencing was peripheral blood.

CDR3 amino acids: CASSLDGGSRNTIYF. As DNA, the CDR3 is TGTGCCAGCAGCTTAGATGGAGGGTCTCGGAACACCATATATTTT. The rearrangement uses TRBV11-3 and TRBJ1-3, with D unclear. This CDR3 region has 15 residues. Trimming stripped 0 bases from V and 7 bases from J, with 13 bases between. Germline V gene lookup returns CDR1 SGHNT and CDR2 YENEEA.